The source of this TCR beta chain is a study of blood T cell repertoires in COVID-19. Turning to the study itself: The origin of the acute and convalescent COVID-19 samples was the United States, Italy and Spain. PBMCs, B-cell-depleted T cells, or T cells provided the cDNA or gDNA that made up the material.

As processed by the authors: Amplification from reference gene primers served as the basis for estimated nucleated cell counts. Clones were read by immunoSEQ multiplex PCR, and TCRdb kept only the in-frame ones, dropping some. That table gives V, J and clone size, and the DNA gave D and trimming. Of approximately 62,000 clones in the sample, roughly 77% are singletons; the top ten hold about 15%. The CDR3 contains 14 residues. Trimming shortened V by 5 bases and J by 6 bases, and 16 bases separated the two germline ends. CDR1 is KGHSH and CDR2 is LQKENI in the germline V gene. The chain combines TRBV18 with TRBJ1-1; maybe TRBD1 (5 bases). The receptor was derived from an elderly man with acute or convalescent COVID-19. The specimen was peripheral blood. CDR3 sequence: CASSSDSFGPEAFF. The CDR3 DNA is TGTGCCAGCTCATCTGACAGTTTCGGTCCTGAAGCTTTCTTT.